This TCR beta chain was recovered during a study of T cell responses to AZD1222 COVID-19 vaccine. Study-wide context: Second doses that came at about 4 or about 12 weeks were put together. The study, taken as a whole, reports: Among vaccine-associated CD4 TCRs, coverage spanned spike, with dominance at 160-218 and 743-854. Most donors were white British and more were female, and clonal diversity was possibly underestimated. Samples come after the peak T cell response, not at day 14.

The CDR3 is 15 residues long. The V segment lost 0 bases and the J segment 2 bases; nucleotides outside the gene matches: 3. Germline assignment: CDR1 MNHEY and CDR2 SVGEGT. Clones were read by immunoSEQ multiplex PCR, and TCRdb kept only the in-frame ones, dropping some. The sample has about 160,000 clones, approximately 90% seen once; the top ten hold about 4.2%. A remark on this clone: No antigen is known for it.

The source is an adult in good health. The rearrangement uses TRBV6-2 or TRBV6-3 and TRBJ2-7, with TRBD2 identical over 8 bases. The sample was peripheral blood, taken on day 0 of AZD1222 vaccination. CDR3 amino acids: CASSYSLAGPYEQYF. The CDR3 coding sequence is TGTGCCAGCAGTTACTCGTTAGCGGGACCCTACGAGCAGTACTTC.